A single sample is the source of the 14 T cell receptor beta chains below, sequenced in a study of beta chain features in type 1 diabetes. Expressed TCRB transcripts were sequenced because the isolated RNA had all been reverse transcribed beforehand. The table came from immunoSEQ multiplex PCR; TCRdb's copy has only in-frame clones and leaves some out. The table has 250,000 to 300,000 clones, approximately 8% seen once. The specimen sequenced was central memory CD4+ T cells from blood. These receptors originate from a woman aged 18-29 years in good health.

The chain has TRBV6-5 and TRBJ1-3; the match to TRBD1 covers 7 bases. The junction had 7 bases not matched to a gene; V was cut back by 5 bases and J by 3 bases. Germline V gene lookup returns CDR1 MNHEY and CDR2 SVGAGI. The CDR3 length is 15 residues. DNA of the CDR3: TGTGCCAGCAGTATACAGGGGAGAGGTGGAAACACCATATATTTT. It specifies CASSIQGRGGNTIYF.

V gene TRBV9 combines with J gene TRBJ2-4, with 10 bases identical to TRBD2. The CDR3 runs 19 residues. CDR1 and CDR2 from the germline V gene are SGDLS and YYNGEE. Trimming cost V 0 bases and J 2 bases; bases outside gene matches: 11. The CDR3 sequence: CASSVDPLAGELSKNIQYF. DNA of the CDR3: TGTGCCAGCAGCGTAGATCCGCTAGCGGGAGAACTCTCCAAAAACATTCAGTACTTC.

The chain links TRBV29-1 to TRBJ1-2; 11 bases align to TRBD1. V was clipped by 4 bases and J by 7 bases; unmatched bases: 5. The CDR3 runs 13 residues. Germline CDR1 SQVTM, CDR2 ANQGSEA. This chain's CDR3 is CSVGGQGAGGYTF. The CDR3 DNA reads as TGCAGCGTTGGAGGACAGGGGGCGGGTGGCTACACCTTC.

This clone showed up just a few times. The chain has TRBV4-2 and TRBJ1-1, with a tentative D call TRBD1 (5 bases). Germline V gives CDR1 LGHNA, CDR2 YNFKEQ. Trimming took off 0 bases at V and 0 bases at J, with 11 bases between the two ends. This CDR3 has 16 residues. CDR3 sequence reads: CASSQDMAGLNTEAFF. CDR3 nucleotide sequence: TGTGCCAGCAGCCAAGACATGGCGGGGCTGAACACTGAAGCTTTCTTT.

The sample holds a few counts of this clone. The gene calls are TRBV5-4 and TRBJ1-2; 9 bases are shared with TRBD1. CDR1 and CDR2 from the germline V gene are SGHNT and YYREEE (reference sequence). The CDR3 contains 14 residues. V gave up 4 bases and J gave up 7 bases; unmatched junction bases: 8. The CDR3 protein is CASSVGTGRFGYTF. In nucleotides, the CDR3 is TGTGCCAGCAGCGTTGGGACAGGGAGGTTTGGCTACACCTTC.

This clone was recorded a few times. The chain links TRBV25-1 to TRBJ2-2; the match to TRBD2 covers 10 bases. V lost 3 bases, J lost 4 bases, and 5 bases stayed unmatched. The V gene's germline CDR1 is MGHDK and CDR2 SYGVNS. The CDR3 is 16 amino acids. CDR3 residues: CASSELAGDTTGELFF. Here the CDR3 DNA reads TGTGCCAGCAGTGAGCTAGCGGGGGATACCACCGGGGAGCTGTTTTTT.

This clone turned up a few times. The rearrangement uses TRBV7-6 and TRBJ2-5, with a possible D match to TRBD2 (7 bases). CDR1 is SGHVS, CDR2 FNYEAQ, per germline. The ends were cut back, 7 bases at V and 8 bases at J, with 20 bases in the middle. The length of the CDR3 is 14 residues. The CDR3 region is CASTPSRGADTQYF. CDR3 nucleotides: TGTGCCAGCACCCCGAGTCGGGGGGCCGATACCCAGTACTTC.

This clone was seen more than once but under ten times. CDR3 loop: CASSGQGEVGYTF. The CDR3, as DNA: TGTGCCAGCAGTGGACAGGGGGAGGTCGGCTACACCTTC. The genes are TRBV2 and TRBJ1-2; 9 nucleotides line up with TRBD1. CDR1 and CDR2 (germline): SNHLY, FYNNEI. CDR3 size: 13 residues. The V segment lost 4 bases and the J segment 8 bases; nucleotides outside the gene matches: 5. Complete variable domain (other parts from reference TRBV2 and TRBJ1-2): EPEVTQTPSHQVTQMGQEVILRCVPISNHLYFYWYRQILGQKVEFLVSFYNNEISEKSEIFDDQFSVERPDGSNFTLKIRSTKLEDSAMYFCASSGQGEVGYTFGSGTRLTVV.

The J gene is TRBJ2-3, the V gene TRBV7-9; 7 nucleotides align to TRBD2. With 4 bases clipped from V and 2 bases from J, the junction kept 9 bases outside the gene matches. The CDR3 loop spans 16 amino acids. Germline CDR1 is SEHNR and CDR2 is FQNEAQ (reference sequence). CDR3 protein: CASSSQGREATDTQYF. The CDR3 DNA follows: TGTGCCAGCAGCTCGCAGGGACGGGAGGCCACAGATACGCAGTATTTT.

The chain has TRBV29-1 and TRBJ1-2; 8 bases are shared with TRBD1. The CDR3 is 13 amino acids. CDR1 is SQVTM and CDR2 is ANQGSEA in the germline V gene. V lost 3 bases to trimming and J lost 8 bases; unmatched junction nucleotides: 8. CDR3 loop: CSVDVAGGRGYTF. In DNA, the CDR3 is TGCAGCGTTGATGTGGCAGGGGGCAGAGGCTACACCTTC.

V is TRBV6-6 and J is TRBJ2-5; possible D gene TRBD2, 7 bases. This CDR3 contains 15 residues. The germline V and J ends were trimmed by 0 bases and 5 bases, with 13 bases remaining between them. The germline V gene has CDR1 MNHNY and CDR2 SVGAGI (reference sequence). For the CDR3, the DNA is TGTGCCAGCAGTTACTCCACAGGGAGGGAGGAGACCCAGTACTTC. Translation gives CASSYSTGREETQYF.

The V call is TRBV11-1, the J call TRBJ2-7; TRBD1 might be the D (6 bases). V gave up 3 bases and J gave up 4 bases, with 16 bases separating them. Germline CDR1 and CDR2: SGHAT and FQDESV (reference sequence). The CDR3 totals 15 residues. Here the CDR3 reads CASSFGQGPWYEQYF. The DNA for the CDR3 is TGTGCCAGCAGCTTCGGTCAGGGGCCATGGTACGAGCAGTACTTC.

This clone was seen a few times. The gene calls are TRBV7-2 and TRBJ2-2; 8 bases match TRBD1. The germline gives CDR1 SGHTA, CDR2 FQGNSA. This CDR3 contains 15 residues. V shed 5 bases and J 0 bases; nucleotides not matched to a gene: 2. The CDR3 reads CASSQGQANTGELFF. The CDR3 nucleotides are TGTGCCAGCAGCCAGGGACAGGCGAACACCGGGGAGCTGTTTTTT.

V usage is TRBV7-2 and J usage is TRBJ2-7; perhaps D is TRBD1 or TRBD2 (5 bases each). Germline CDR1 SGHTA, CDR2 FQGNSA. CDR3 length: 12 amino acids. V lost 5 bases, J lost 4 bases, and 9 bases lay in between. The DNA for the CDR3 is TGTGCCAGCAGCCCCGAGGGGTACGAGCAGTACTTC. It yields the protein CASSPEGYEQYF.